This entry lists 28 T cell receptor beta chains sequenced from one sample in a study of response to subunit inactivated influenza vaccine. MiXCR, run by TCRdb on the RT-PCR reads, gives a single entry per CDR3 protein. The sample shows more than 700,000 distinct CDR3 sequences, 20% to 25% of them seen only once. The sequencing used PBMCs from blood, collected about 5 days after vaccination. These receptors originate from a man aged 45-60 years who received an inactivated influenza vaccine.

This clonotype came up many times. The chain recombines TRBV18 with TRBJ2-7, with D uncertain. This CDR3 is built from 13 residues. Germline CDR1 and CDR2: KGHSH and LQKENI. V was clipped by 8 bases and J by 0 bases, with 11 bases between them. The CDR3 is CASSPPSSYEQYF. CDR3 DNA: TGTGCCAGCAGCCCTCCTAGCTCCTACGAGCAGTACTTC. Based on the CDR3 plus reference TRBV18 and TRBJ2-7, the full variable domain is NAGVMQNPRHLVRRRGQEARLRCSPMKGHSHVYWYRQLPEEGLKFMVYLQKENIIDESGMPKERFSAEFPKEGPSILRIQQVVRGDSAAYFCASSPPSSYEQYFGPGTRLTVT.

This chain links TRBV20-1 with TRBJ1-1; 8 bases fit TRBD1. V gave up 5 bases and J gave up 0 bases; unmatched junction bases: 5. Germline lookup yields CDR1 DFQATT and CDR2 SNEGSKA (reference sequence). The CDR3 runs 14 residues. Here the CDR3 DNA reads TGCAGTGCTTCAACAGGGGGTATGAACACTGAAGCTTTCTTT. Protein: CSASTGGMNTEAFF.

For the CDR3, the DNA is TGTGCCAGCAGCGTAGGGACAGGCAATGAGCAGTTCTTC. It specifies CASSVGTGNEQFF. The J gene is TRBJ2-1, the V gene TRBV7-3; TRBD1 aligns across 8 bases. CDR1 and CDR2 (germline): SGHTA, FQGTGA. The CDR3 totals 13 residues. The trim removed 5 bases at V and 6 bases at J, leaving 3 bases unmatched.

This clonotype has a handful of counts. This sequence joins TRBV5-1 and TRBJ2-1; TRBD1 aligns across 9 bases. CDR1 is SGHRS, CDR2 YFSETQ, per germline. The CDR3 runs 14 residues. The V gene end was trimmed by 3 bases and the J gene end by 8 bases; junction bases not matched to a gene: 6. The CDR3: CASSWGQGWDEQFF. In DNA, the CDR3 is TGCGCCAGCAGCTGGGGACAGGGTTGGGATGAGCAGTTCTTC.

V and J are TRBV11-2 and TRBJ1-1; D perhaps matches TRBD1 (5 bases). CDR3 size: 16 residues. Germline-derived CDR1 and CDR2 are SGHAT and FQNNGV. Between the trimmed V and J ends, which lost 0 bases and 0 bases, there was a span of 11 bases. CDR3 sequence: CASSLDPVQVNTEAFF. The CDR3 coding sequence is TGTGCCAGCAGCTTAGACCCTGTACAGGTGAACACTGAAGCTTTCTTT.

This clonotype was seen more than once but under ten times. The CDR3 DNA is TGTGCCACCAGTGATCCCTACAGGGCCGAGCAGTACTTC. This translates into CATSDPYRAEQYF. V and J are TRBV24-1 and TRBJ2-7; a possible D gene is TRBD1 (6 bases). CDR3 size: 13 residues. V dropped 3 bases and J dropped 6 bases, with 11 bases sitting between them. CDR1 and CDR2 from the germline V gene are KGHDR and SFDVKD.

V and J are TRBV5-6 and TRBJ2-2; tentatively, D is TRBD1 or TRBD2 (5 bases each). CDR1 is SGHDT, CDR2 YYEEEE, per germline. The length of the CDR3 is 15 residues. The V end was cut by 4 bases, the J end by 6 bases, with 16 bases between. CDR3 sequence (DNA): TGTGCCAGCAGCCCGCGTGGGGCGAGGGCCGGGGAGCTGTTTTTT. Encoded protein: CASSPRGARAGELFF.

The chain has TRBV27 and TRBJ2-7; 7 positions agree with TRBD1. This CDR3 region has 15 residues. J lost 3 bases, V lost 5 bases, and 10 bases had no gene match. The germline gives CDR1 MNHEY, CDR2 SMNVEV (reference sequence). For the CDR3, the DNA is TGTGCCAGCAGTCCTTTGGGACAGTCGCGCTACGAGCAGTACTTC. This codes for CASSPLGQSRYEQYF.

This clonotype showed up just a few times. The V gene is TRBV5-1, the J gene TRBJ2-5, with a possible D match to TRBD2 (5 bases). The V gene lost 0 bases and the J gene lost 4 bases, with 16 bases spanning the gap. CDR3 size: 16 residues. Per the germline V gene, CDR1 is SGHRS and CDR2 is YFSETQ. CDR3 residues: CASSLAGKGRGETQYF. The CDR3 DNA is TGCGCCAGCAGCTTGGCCGGGAAGGGTCGTGGAGAGACCCAGTACTTC. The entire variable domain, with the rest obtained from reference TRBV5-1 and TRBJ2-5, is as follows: KAGVTQTPRYLIKTRGQQVTLSCSPISGHRSVSWYQQTPGQGLQFLFEYFSETQRNKGNFPGRFSGRQFSNSRSEMNVSTLELGDSALYLCASSLAGKGRGETQYFGPGTRLLVL.

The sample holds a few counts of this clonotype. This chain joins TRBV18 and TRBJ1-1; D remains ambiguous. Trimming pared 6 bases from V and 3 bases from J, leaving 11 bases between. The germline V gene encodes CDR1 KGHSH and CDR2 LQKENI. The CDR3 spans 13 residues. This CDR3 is CASSSGGDTEAFF. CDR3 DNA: TGTGCCAGCTCCTCAGGAGGCGACACTGAAGCTTTCTTT.

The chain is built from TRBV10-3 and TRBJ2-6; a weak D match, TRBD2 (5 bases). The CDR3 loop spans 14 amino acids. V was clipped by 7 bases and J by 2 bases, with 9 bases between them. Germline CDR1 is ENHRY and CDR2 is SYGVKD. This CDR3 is CAIMRAPGANVLTF. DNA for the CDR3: TGTGCCATCATGAGGGCCCCTGGGGCCAACGTCCTGACTTTC.

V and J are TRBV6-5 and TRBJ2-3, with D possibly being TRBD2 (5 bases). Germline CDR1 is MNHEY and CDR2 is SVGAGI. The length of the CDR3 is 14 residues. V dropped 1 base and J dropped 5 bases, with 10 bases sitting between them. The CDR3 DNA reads TGTGCCAGCAGTTACTGGGGAGTAGGAGATACGCAGTATTTT. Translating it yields CASSYWGVGDTQYF.

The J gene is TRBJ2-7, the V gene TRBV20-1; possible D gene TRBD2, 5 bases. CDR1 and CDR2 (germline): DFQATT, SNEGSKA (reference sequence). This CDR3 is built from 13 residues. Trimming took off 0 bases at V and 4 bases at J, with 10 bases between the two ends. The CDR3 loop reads CSARDALAYEQYF. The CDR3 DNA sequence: TGCAGTGCTAGAGATGCCCTAGCTTACGAGCAGTACTTC.

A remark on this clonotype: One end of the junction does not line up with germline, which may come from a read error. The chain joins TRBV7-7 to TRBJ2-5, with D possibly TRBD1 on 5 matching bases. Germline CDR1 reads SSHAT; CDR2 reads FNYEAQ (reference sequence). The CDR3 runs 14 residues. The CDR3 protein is CASSLGASLETQYF. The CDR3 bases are TGTGCTAGCAGCTTAGGGGCCAGTCTAGAGACCCAGTACTTC. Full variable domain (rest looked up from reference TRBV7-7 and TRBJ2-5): GAGVSQSPRYKVTKRGQDVTLRCDPISSHATLYWYQQALGQGPEFLTYFNYEAQPDKSGLPSDRFSAERPEGSISTLTIQRTEQRDSAMYRCASSLGASLETQYFGPGTRLLVL.

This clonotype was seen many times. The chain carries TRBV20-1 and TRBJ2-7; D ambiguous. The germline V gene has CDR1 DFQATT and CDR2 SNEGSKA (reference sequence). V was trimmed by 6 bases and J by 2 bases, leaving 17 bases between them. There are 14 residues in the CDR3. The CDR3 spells CSAPRPGATYEQYF. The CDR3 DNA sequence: TGCAGTGCCCCTCGTCCCGGTGCCACCTACGAGCAGTACTTC.

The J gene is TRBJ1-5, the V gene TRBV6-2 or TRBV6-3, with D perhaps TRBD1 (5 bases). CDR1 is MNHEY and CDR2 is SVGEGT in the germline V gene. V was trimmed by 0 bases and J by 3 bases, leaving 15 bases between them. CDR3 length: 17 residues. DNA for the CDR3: TGTGCCAGCAGTTACTCCTTGGGGTCTGGGGCCAATCAGCCCCAGCATTTT. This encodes CASSYSLGSGANQPQHF.

The CDR3 DNA is TGTGCCAGCAGTTCTACTAGCGGGGGCGTCACAGATACGCAGTATTTT. Residues: CASSSTSGGVTDTQYF. J is TRBJ2-3 and V is TRBV6-2 or TRBV6-3; TRBD2 matches 11 bases. The germline V gene encodes CDR1 MNHEY and CDR2 SVGEGT. The CDR3 is 16 residues long. J lost 2 bases, V lost 4 bases, and 5 bases had no gene match.

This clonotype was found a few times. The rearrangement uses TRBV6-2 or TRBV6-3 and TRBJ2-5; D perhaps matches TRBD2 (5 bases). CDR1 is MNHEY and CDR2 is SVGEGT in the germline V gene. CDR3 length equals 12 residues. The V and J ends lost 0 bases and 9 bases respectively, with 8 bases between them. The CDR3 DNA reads TGTGCCAGCAGTTACTCGAGGAGGCCCCAGTACTTC. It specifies CASSYSRRPQYF.

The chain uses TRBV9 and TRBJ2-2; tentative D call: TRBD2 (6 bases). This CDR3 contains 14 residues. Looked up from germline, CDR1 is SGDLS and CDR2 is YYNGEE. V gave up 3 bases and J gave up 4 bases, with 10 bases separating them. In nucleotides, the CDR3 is TGTGCCAGCAGCGCGGGACTTGCCACCGGGGAGCTGTTTTTT. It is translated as CASSAGLATGELFF. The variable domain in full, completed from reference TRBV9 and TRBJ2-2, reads DSGVTQTPKHLITATGQRVTLRCSPRSGDLSVYWYQQSLDQGLQFLIQYYNGEERAKGNILERFSAQQFPDLHSELNLSSLELGDSALYFCASSAGLATGELFFGEGSRLTVL.

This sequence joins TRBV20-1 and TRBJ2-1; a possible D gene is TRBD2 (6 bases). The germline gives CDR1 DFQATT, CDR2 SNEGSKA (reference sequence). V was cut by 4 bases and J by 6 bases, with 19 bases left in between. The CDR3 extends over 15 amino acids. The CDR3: CSAKRMGTFGNEQFF. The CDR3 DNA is TGCAGTGCTAAACGGATGGGGACTTTCGGCAATGAGCAGTTCTTC.

CDR3 amino acids: CASSQDPGLIYEQYF. DNA of the CDR3: TGTGCCAGCAGCCAAGATCCGGGGCTCATCTACGAGCAGTACTTC. The chain combines TRBV4-2 with TRBJ2-7; D may be TRBD1 or TRBD2 (5 bases each). The germline CDR1 and CDR2 sequences are LGHNA and YNFKEQ. This CDR3 has 15 amino acids. V was clipped by 0 bases and J by 3 bases, with 12 bases between them.

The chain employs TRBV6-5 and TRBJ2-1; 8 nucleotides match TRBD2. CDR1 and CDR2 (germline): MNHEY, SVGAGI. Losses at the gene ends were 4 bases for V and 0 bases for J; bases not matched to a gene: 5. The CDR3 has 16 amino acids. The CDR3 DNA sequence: TGTGCCAGCAGTTCCCCAGCGGGGGCCTCCTACAATGAGCAGTTCTTC. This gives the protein CASSSPAGASYNEQFF.

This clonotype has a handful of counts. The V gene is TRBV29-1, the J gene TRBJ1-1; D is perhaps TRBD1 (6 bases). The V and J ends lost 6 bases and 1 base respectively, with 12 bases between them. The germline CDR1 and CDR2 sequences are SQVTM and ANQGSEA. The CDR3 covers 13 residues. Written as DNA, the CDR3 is TGCAGCGTGGTACAGGGCCCGAACACTGAAGCTTTCTTT. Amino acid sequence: CSVVQGPNTEAFF.

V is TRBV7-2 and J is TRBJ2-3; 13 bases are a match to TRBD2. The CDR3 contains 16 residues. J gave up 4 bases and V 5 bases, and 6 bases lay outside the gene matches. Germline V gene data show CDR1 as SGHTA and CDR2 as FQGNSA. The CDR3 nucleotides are TGTGCCAGCAGCCCTCGACTAGCGGGGGGTGCAGATACGCAGTATTTT. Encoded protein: CASSPRLAGGADTQYF.

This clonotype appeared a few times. The DNA of the CDR3 is TGTGCCAGCAGTTTCGGGCACACCGGGGAGCTGTTTTTT. Translated: CASSFGHTGELFF. This chain uses TRBV12-3 or TRBV12-4 with TRBJ2-2; D is ambiguous. The CDR3 loop spans 13 amino acids. V was shortened by 3 bases and J by 3 bases, with 5 bases between the two germline ends.

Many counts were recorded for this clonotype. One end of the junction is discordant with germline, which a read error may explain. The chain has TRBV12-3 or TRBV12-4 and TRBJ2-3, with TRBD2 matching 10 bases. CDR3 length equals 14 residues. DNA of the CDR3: TGTGCCAGCAGCTTAGCGGGAGGACAAGATACGCAGTATTTT. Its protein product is CASSLAGGQDTQYF.

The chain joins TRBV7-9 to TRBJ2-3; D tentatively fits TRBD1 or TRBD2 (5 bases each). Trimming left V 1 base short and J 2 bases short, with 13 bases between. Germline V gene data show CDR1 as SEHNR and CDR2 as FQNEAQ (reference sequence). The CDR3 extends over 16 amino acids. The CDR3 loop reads CASSLVPRGDTDTQYF. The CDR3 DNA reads TGTGCCAGCAGCTTAGTCCCTAGAGGGGACACAGATACGCAGTATTTT.

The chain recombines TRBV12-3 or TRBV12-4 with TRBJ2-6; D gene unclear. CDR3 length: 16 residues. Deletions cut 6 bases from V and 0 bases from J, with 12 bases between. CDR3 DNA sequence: TGTGCCAGCAGCTCCACACCCGGCTCTGGGGCCAACGTCCTGACTTTC. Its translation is CASSSTPGSGANVLTF.